This T cell receptor beta chain was identified in a study of T cells in Graves' hyperthyroidism and ophthalmopathy. From RNA transcripts, TCR beta CDR3 regions were amplified. The HTBI primer set served for first-round RT-PCR of the TCR CDR3. From the multiplex PCR reads, TCRdb called clonotypes with MiXCR, one entry per CDR3 protein. The sample includes tens of thousands of distinct CDR3 sequences, approximately 52% of them seen just once. Germline loops: CDR1 DFQATT, CDR2 SNEGSKA (reference sequence). Deletions cut 3 bases from V and 5 bases from J, with 10 bases between. CDR3 length: 12 amino acids. By proportion, this clonotype is medium-sized (0.01 to 0.1%).

This chain joins TRBV20-1 and TRBJ2-5, with a weak D call TRBD2 (5 bases). The specimen sequenced was blood. The source is a man aged 40-49 years with Graves' ophthalmopathy. CDR3 DNA sequence: TGCAGTGCTAGCCAGCGCGGGGAGACCCAGTACTTC. It specifies CSASQRGETQYF.